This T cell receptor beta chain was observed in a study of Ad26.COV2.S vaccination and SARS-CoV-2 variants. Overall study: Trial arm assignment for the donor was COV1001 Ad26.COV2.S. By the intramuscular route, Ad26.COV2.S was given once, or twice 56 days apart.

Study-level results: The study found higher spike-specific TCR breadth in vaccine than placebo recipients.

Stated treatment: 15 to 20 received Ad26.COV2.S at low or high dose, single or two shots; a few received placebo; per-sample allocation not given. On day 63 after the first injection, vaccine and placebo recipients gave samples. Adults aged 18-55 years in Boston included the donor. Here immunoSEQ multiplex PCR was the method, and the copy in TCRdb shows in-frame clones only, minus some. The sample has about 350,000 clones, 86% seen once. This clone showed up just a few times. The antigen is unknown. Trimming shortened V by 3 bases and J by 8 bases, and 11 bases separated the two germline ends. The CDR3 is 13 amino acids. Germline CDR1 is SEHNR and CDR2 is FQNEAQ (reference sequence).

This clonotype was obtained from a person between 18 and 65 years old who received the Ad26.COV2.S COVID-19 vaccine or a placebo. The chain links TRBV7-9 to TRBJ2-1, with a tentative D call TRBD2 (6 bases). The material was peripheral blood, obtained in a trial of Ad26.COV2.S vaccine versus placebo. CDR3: CASSFGGEYEQFF. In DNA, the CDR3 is TGTGCCAGCAGCTTCGGCGGGGAATATGAGCAGTTCTTC.